These 24 T cell receptor beta chains came from one sample sequenced in a study of radiation and T cells in renal cell carcinoma. Time point specified: blood 4 weeks post-SBRT, at nephrectomy. As to treatment: 15 Gy SBRT to primary tumor, nephrectomy 4 weeks later. The assay was immunoSEQ multiplex PCR, and TCRdb's table has in-frame clones only and misses some. The sample lists 60,000 to 75,000 clones; 60% to 85% were seen once. Source: blood, taken from a patient whose treatment included radiotherapy and nephrectomy. The source is a man in his sixties with renal cell carcinoma.

The V gene is TRBV18, the J gene TRBJ1-1, with a possible D match to TRBD1 (6 bases). The CDR3 loop spans 14 amino acids. The germline CDR1 and CDR2 sequences are KGHSH and LQKENI. Deletions cut 6 bases from V and 1 base from J, with 12 bases between. The CDR3 DNA is TGTGCCAGCTCGAGCGGACAGACGAACACTGAAGCTTTCTTT. Translation: CASSSGQTNTEAFF. Full variable domain (missing parts from reference TRBV18 and TRBJ1-1): NAGVMQNPRHLVRRRGQEARLRCSPMKGHSHVYWYRQLPEEGLKFMVYLQKENIIDESGMPKERFSAEFPKEGPSILRIQQVVRGDSAAYFCASSSGQTNTEAFFGQGTRLTVV.

This clone was seen once. The chain joins TRBV6-1 to TRBJ1-2; D remains unclear. V was shortened by 7 bases and J by 1 base, with 4 bases between the two germline ends. CDR3 size: 11 residues. Germline V gene data show CDR1 as MNHNS and CDR2 as SASEGT. The CDR3 is CASTLNYGYTF. DNA of the CDR3: TGTGCCAGCACCCTTAACTATGGCTACACCTTC.

This clone was counted a few times. The chain recombines TRBV1 with TRBJ2-3; TRBD2, the D gene given by the table, was not confirmed from the DNA. TRBV1 is labeled a pseudogene. This CDR3 is built from 13 residues. Written as DNA, the CDR3 is TGCACCAGCAGCCAAGTCTCAGTGGGAGCGCAGTATTTT. This sequence encodes CTSSQVSVGAQYF.

The chain has TRBV6-4 and TRBJ2-2, with unresolved D. The CDR3 is 13 residues long. Trimming removed 3 bases from V and 6 bases from J, with 8 bases in between. CDR1 is MRHNA and CDR2 is SNTAGT in the germline V gene. The CDR3 DNA reads TGTGCCAGCAGTGAGACGAGACCCGGGGAGCTGTTTTTT. This gives the protein CASSETRPGELFF.

The chain is built from TRBV6-5 and TRBJ2-7; 7 bases match TRBD1. CDR1 is MNHEY, CDR2 SVGAGI, per germline. V shed 0 bases and J 8 bases; nucleotides not matched to a gene: 7. The CDR3 has 14 residues. The DNA for the CDR3 is TGTGCCAGCAGTTACTCGGCACAGGGGTTAAAGCAGTACTTC. Amino acids: CASSYSAQGLKQYF.

V usage is TRBV7-6 and J usage is TRBJ1-3; 7 bases match TRBD1. Germline-derived CDR1 and CDR2 are SGHVS and FNYEAQ. The CDR3 runs 17 residues. The V and J ends lost 1 base and 2 bases, in that order; junction bases with no gene match: 8. CDR3 sequence (DNA): TGTGCCAGCAGCTTAGTGGCAGGGGGAATACCTGGAAACACCATATATTTT. Its translation: CASSLVAGGIPGNTIYF.

The chain carries TRBV6-5 and TRBJ2-7; 7 bases fit TRBD1. Germline loops: CDR1 MNHEY, CDR2 SVGAGI. The CDR3 consists of 12 residues. V shed 8 bases, J shed 5 bases, and the junction held 6 bases outside the gene matches. CDR3 nucleotide sequence: TGTGCCAGCCGGAGTACAGGGGACGAGCAGTACGTC. Translated, it gives CASRSTGDEQYV.

This clone was detected only a few times. The CDR3 region is CASSPTPDTEAFF. The DNA for the CDR3 is TGTGCCAGCAGCCCCACCCCCGACACTGAAGCTTTCTTT. The J gene is TRBJ1-1, the V gene TRBV9; unclear D gene. The germline V gene encodes CDR1 SGDLS and CDR2 YYNGEE. The CDR3 runs 13 residues. V was cut by 4 bases and J by 3 bases, with 10 bases left in between.

The CDR3 loop is CTSSQDLNTPFPKPYEQYV. The DNA for the CDR3 is TGCACCAGCAGCCAAGATCTCAATACTCCCTTCCCAAAGCCCTACGAGCAGTACGTC. The chain has TRBV1 and TRBJ2-7. TRBV1 has pseudogene status. The CDR3 runs 19 residues.

This chain joins TRBV18 and TRBJ1-5, with D unclear. Germline lookup yields CDR1 KGHSH and CDR2 LQKENI. The CDR3 has 14 residues. V was clipped by 2 bases and J by 3 bases, with 8 bases between them. The CDR3: CASSPFADNQPQHF. The CDR3 DNA sequence: TGTGCCAGCTCACCATTTGCAGACAATCAGCCCCAGCATTTT. Full variable domain (missing parts from reference TRBV18 and TRBJ1-5): NAGVMQNPRHLVRRRGQEARLRCSPMKGHSHVYWYRQLPEEGLKFMVYLQKENIIDESGMPKERFSAEFPKEGPSILRIQQVVRGDSAAYFCASSPFADNQPQHFGDGTRLSIL.

The V call is TRBV5-6, the J call TRBJ2-1; TRBD2 is a possible D gene (6 bases). The CDR3 is made up of 16 amino acids. V dropped 3 bases and J dropped 0 bases, with 13 bases sitting between them. The germline gives CDR1 SGHDT, CDR2 YYEEEE. CDR3 region: CASSWGVASSYNEQFF. The CDR3, as DNA: TGTGCCAGCAGCTGGGGGGTGGCGAGCTCCTACAATGAGCAGTTCTTC.

This clone was counted a single time. V gene TRBV7-6 combines with J gene TRBJ2-7, with 7 bases that match TRBD1. The junction had 5 bases not matched to a gene; V was cut back by 1 base and J by 5 bases. This CDR3 has 14 residues. Germline V CDR1 and CDR2: SGHVS, FNYEAQ. The CDR3, as DNA: TGTGCCAGCAGCTTAGATACAGGGACAGACGAGCAGTACGTC. It yields the protein CASSLDTGTDEQYV.

The CDR3 loop reads CASSDPVTNARGYTF. Written as DNA, the CDR3 is TGTGCCAGCAGTGACCCAGTAACAAACGCTCGAGGCTACACCTTC. V and J are TRBV2 and TRBJ1-2, with no clear D. Germline V gene data show CDR1 as SNHLY and CDR2 as FYNNEI. V was pared by 3 bases and J by 8 bases, with 19 bases between. The CDR3 totals 15 residues.

The V call is TRBV5-6, the J call TRBJ1-2; D is undetermined. Germline V gene lookup returns CDR1 SGHDT and CDR2 YYEEEE. V lost 2 bases to trimming and J lost 4 bases, with 9 bases between them. CDR3 length equals 13 residues. The CDR3 coding sequence is TGTGCCAGCAGCTTAGATTGGCGCTATGGCTACACCTTC. Its protein is CASSLDWRYGYTF.

This chain joins TRBV9 and TRBJ2-7; either TRBD1 or TRBD2 may supply D (6 bases each). V lost 0 bases, J lost 5 bases, and 12 bases lay in between. The CDR3 contains 14 residues. The germline CDR1 and CDR2 sequences are SGDLS and YYNGEE. The CDR3 DNA is TGTGCCAGCAGCGTAGAGGGGGGCCTCAACGAGCAGTACTTC. It translates to CASSVEGGLNEQYF.

This clone was observed once. The rearrangement uses TRBV5-4 and TRBJ2-7; possible D gene TRBD1, 5 bases. The germline V and J ends were trimmed by 4 bases and 2 bases, with 10 bases remaining between them. Germline CDR1 SGHNT, CDR2 YYREEE (reference sequence). The CDR3 length is 13 residues. CDR3 amino acids: CASSPQGTYEQYF. The CDR3 DNA follows: TGTGCCAGCAGCCCCCAGGGAACCTACGAGCAGTACTTC.

V usage is TRBV10-3 and J usage is TRBJ1-2; 10 bases are a match to TRBD1. V was pared by 6 bases and J by 6 bases, with 7 bases of the junction left unmatched. Per germline, CDR1 ENHRY and CDR2 SYGVKD. The CDR3 has 14 residues. CDR3 coding DNA: TGTGCCATCAGAGGACAGGGGGTTACGGATGGCTACACCTTC. Protein sequence: CAIRGQGVTDGYTF.

The chain recombines TRBV13 with TRBJ1-6, with a weak D call TRBD1 (5 bases). Germline loops: CDR1 PRHDT, CDR2 FYEKMQ (reference sequence). The CDR3 consists of 16 residues. V lost 5 bases and J 7 bases, leaving 18 bases between the germline ends. CDR3 DNA: TGTGCCAGCAGCGATAGTAGGGAGGGGCGAAATTCACCCCTCCACTTT. Its translation is CASSDSREGRNSPLHF. Combining the CDR3 with reference TRBV13 and TRBJ1-6 gives the whole variable domain AAGVIQSPRHLIKEKRETATLKCYPIPRHDTVYWYQQGPGQDPQFLISFYEKMQSDKGSIPDRFSAQQFSDYHSELNMSSLELGDSALYFCASSDSREGRNSPLHFGNGTRLTVT.

The V and J genes are TRBV11-3 and TRBJ2-5, with 7 bases lining up with TRBD2. This CDR3 is 17 amino acids long. Germline V gene lookup returns CDR1 SGHNT and CDR2 YENEEA. The ends lost 1 base at V and 2 bases at J; junction bases unmatched: 10. For the CDR3, the DNA is TGTGCCAGCAGCTTAGGGCTAGCGGTTAATAATCAAGAGACCCAGTACTTC. Its translation is CASSLGLAVNNQETQYF.

The CDR3 loop reads CASSSYGGTGSTF. CDR3 sequence (DNA): TGTGCCAGCAGCTCTTATGGGGGGACAGGGAGCACCTTC. The chain links TRBV7-2 to TRBJ1-2, with 9 bases aligning to TRBD1. In germline, CDR1 is SGHTA, CDR2 FQGNSA. CDR3 length: 13 residues. The J segment lost 13 bases and the V segment lost 4 bases, leaving 10 bases of the junction unmatched.

The V call is TRBV2, the J call TRBJ1-5; TRBD1 might be the D (6 bases). The CDR3 spans 15 residues. Germline CDR1 is SNHLY and CDR2 is FYNNEI. Trimming took off 0 bases at V and 6 bases at J, with 12 bases between the two ends. Written as DNA, the CDR3 is TGTGCCAGCAGTGAAGCGCCGAGGGGGGCTCAGCCCCAGCATTTT. It encodes CASSEAPRGAQPQHF.

V gene TRBV27 combines with J gene TRBJ2-5, with D perhaps TRBD2 (5 bases). V dropped 3 bases and J dropped 5 bases, with 13 bases sitting between them. The CDR3 totals 14 residues. CDR1 and CDR2 from the germline V gene are MNHEY and SMNVEV (reference sequence). The DNA of the CDR3 is TGTGCCAGCAGTTTTTTACGGGAATGGGAGACCCAGTACTTC. Residues: CASSFLREWETQYF.

This sequence joins TRBV6-5 and TRBJ2-2; no reliable D call. The CDR3 has 15 amino acids. Trimming took off 2 bases at V and 1 base at J, with 8 bases between the two ends. Looked up from germline, CDR1 is MNHEY and CDR2 is SVGAGI. DNA for the CDR3: TGTGCCAGCAGTTACGGTCAGCAGAACACCGGGGAGCTGTTTTTT. Its translation: CASSYGQQNTGELFF.

The genes are TRBV5-6 and TRBJ2-5, with D hard to call. The CDR3 contains 11 residues. V lost 2 bases and J lost 5, with 4 bases in between. The germline V gene has CDR1 SGHDT and CDR2 YYEEEE. The CDR3: CASSFRETQYF. For the CDR3, the DNA is TGTGCCAGCAGCTTTCGTGAGACCCAGTACTTC.